A single sample is the source of the 6 T cell receptor beta chains below, sequenced in a study of blood T cell repertoires in COVID-19. Some clones are missing from TCRdb's copy, which holds only in-frame ones; the method was immunoSEQ multiplex PCR. The profile shows about 260,000 clones, about 80% of them singletons. Sequencing was carried out using peripheral blood. The receptor set was obtained from a woman older than 75 with acute or convalescent COVID-19.

This chain uses TRBV27 with TRBJ1-5; no definite D call. The CDR3 has 14 residues. CDR1 and CDR2 from the germline V gene are MNHEY and SMNVEV (reference sequence). V gave up 3 bases and J gave up 0 bases, with 6 bases separating them. The CDR3: CASSFSGSNQPQHF. As DNA, the CDR3 is TGTGCCAGCAGTTTCTCCGGTAGCAATCAGCCCCAGCATTTT.

This chain connects TRBV6-1 to TRBJ1-2; 10 nucleotides agree with TRBD1. The J segment lost 6 bases and the V segment lost 2 bases, leaving 6 bases of the junction unmatched. Looked up from germline, CDR1 is MNHNS and CDR2 is SASEGT. The length of the CDR3 is 15 residues. CDR3 nucleotide sequence: TGTGCCAGCAGTGAAAACCCCGGGACAGGGGATGGCTACACCTTC. Translated: CASSENPGTGDGYTF.

The chain employs TRBV11-3 and TRBJ1-1; D gene unclear. This CDR3 region has 13 residues. V was trimmed by 1 base and J by 4 bases, leaving 7 bases between them. Germline values: CDR1 SGHNT, CDR2 YENEEA. The CDR3 loop is CASSLVPGTEAFF. CDR3 sequence (DNA): TGTGCCAGCAGCTTAGTTCCAGGCACTGAAGCTTTCTTT.

The chain has TRBV27 and TRBJ2-1; TRBD2 matches at 7 bases. This CDR3 has 13 residues. Germline CDR1 is MNHEY and CDR2 is SMNVEV (reference sequence). V gave up 3 bases and J gave up 15 bases; unmatched junction bases: 11. This CDR3 is CASSFRGGTTTFF. CDR3 coding DNA: TGTGCCAGCAGTTTTCGAGGCGGGACTACCACGTTCTTC.

About this clone itself: The sample has other DNA sequences that encode this CDR3 too. J is TRBJ1-1 and V is TRBV7-9; TRBD1 agrees at 7 bases. The CDR3 runs 14 residues. Germline V gene lookup returns CDR1 SEHNR and CDR2 FQNEAQ (reference sequence). The trim removed 1 base at V and 1 base at J, leaving 0 bases unmatched. CDR3 bases: TGTGCCAGCAGCTTAGGACAGGGGAACACTGAAGCTTTCTTT. It encodes CASSLGQGNTEAFF.

The chain combines TRBV5-1 with TRBJ2-1; D is uncertain. In germline, CDR1 is SGHRS, CDR2 YFSETQ. Trimming removed 4 bases at V and 9 bases at J, with 14 bases between. The CDR3 has 13 amino acids. CDR3 nucleotide sequence: TGCGCCAGCAGCCGAACTACCCCAGTTGAGCAGTTCTTC. As protein: CASSRTTPVEQFF.